Shown below are 3 T cell receptor beta chains from a single sample sequenced in a study of shared clonotypes between healthy human individuals. CD8 cells classed as naive were CD45RO-negative and positively selected for CCR7, excluding terminally differentiated effector memory CD45RA+ cells. Clones were read by immunoSEQ multiplex PCR, and TCRdb kept only the in-frame ones, dropping some. The sample consists of about 2 million clones, less than 95% of them appearing once. What was sequenced was naive CD8+ T cells sorted from blood. Source of these receptors: a man aged 18 to 30 in good health.

This rearrangement joins TRBV7-6 to TRBJ2-2; 8 bases are shared with TRBD1. Trimming removed 3 bases from V and 4 bases from J; junction bases left unmatched: 7. Germline V gene lookup returns CDR1 SGHVS and CDR2 FNYEAQ. The CDR3 consists of 16 residues. Here the CDR3 DNA reads TGTGCCAGCAGCTTCGGACAGGGAAGGGGCACCGGGGAGCTGTTTTTT. It is translated as CASSFGQGRGTGELFF.

The V and J genes are TRBV6-1 and TRBJ2-7; TRBD2 matches 11 bases. The germline V gene has CDR1 MNHNS and CDR2 SASEGT. There are 16 residues in the CDR3. Trimming cost V 4 bases and J 2 bases; bases outside gene matches: 7. CDR3 loop: CASSGAKLAGAYEQYF. CDR3 nucleotide sequence: TGTGCCAGCAGTGGGGCTAAACTAGCGGGGGCCTACGAGCAGTACTTC.

This chain connects TRBV28 to TRBJ1-1; 7 bases agree with TRBD1. Germline CDR1 and CDR2: MDHEN and SYDVKM. The J segment lost 0 bases and the V segment lost 6 bases, leaving 16 bases of the junction unmatched. The CDR3 spans 18 residues. The CDR3 nucleotides are TGTGCCAGCAGCCGGCCGGCTTGGGGGACAGTTCTGAACACTGAAGCTTTCTTT. Its translation: CASSRPAWGTVLNTEAFF. Full variable domain (remainder filled in from reference TRBV28 and TRBJ1-1): DVKVTQSSRYLVKRTGEKVFLECVQDMDHENMFWYRQDPGLGLRLIYFSYDVKMKEKGDIPEGYSVSREKKERFSLILESASTNQTSMYLCASSRPAWGTVLNTEAFFGQGTRLTVV.